The 28 T cell receptor beta chains reported below all come from one sample, sequenced in a study of OX40 agonist ivuxolimab in advanced cancers. Sequenced by immunoSEQ multiplex PCR; TCRdb stores in-frame clones only, minus some. The sample yields roughly 69,000 clones, about 90% seen once. Material: CD4+ or CD8+ T cells sorted from blood, obtained in a trial of the OX40 agonist ivuxolimab. These receptors were collected from an adult with an advanced solid tumor such as melanoma, head and neck, liver or kidney cancer.

The chain joins TRBV28 to TRBJ2-4; D remains ambiguous. The CDR3 extends over 14 amino acids. Trimming removed 4 bases at V and 0 bases at J, with 7 bases between. Germline-derived CDR1 and CDR2 are MDHEN and SYDVKM. CDR3 sequence: CASSSDIAKNIQYF. The CDR3 bases are TGTGCCAGCAGTTCCGACATAGCCAAAAACATTCAGTACTTC.

By share, this clone ranks as medium-sized (0.01 to 0.1%). The chain has TRBV6-6 and TRBJ2-7; 10 bases align to TRBD1. V gave up 6 bases and J gave up 2 bases; unmatched junction bases: 7. In germline, CDR1 is MNHNY, CDR2 SVGAGI (reference sequence). The length of the CDR3 is 15 residues. For the CDR3, the DNA is TGTGCCAGCAGCCCCAGACAGGGGGCCGCCTACGAGCAGTACTTC. As protein: CASSPRQGAAYEQYF.

The gene calls are TRBV7-3 and TRBJ2-2, with 9 bases that match TRBD1. This CDR3 contains 16 residues. J was trimmed by 6 bases and V by 4 bases; bases with no gene match: 9. Germline V gives CDR1 SGHTA, CDR2 FQGTGA. The CDR3 DNA is TGTGCCAGCAGCTCCGGACAGGGGCCCACTCCCGGGGAGCTGTTTTTT. Translating gives CASSSGQGPTPGELFF. The entire variable domain, with the rest obtained from reference TRBV7-3 and TRBJ2-2, is as follows: GAGVSQTPSNKVTEKGKYVELRCDPISGHTALYWYRQSLGQGPEFLIYFQGTGAADDSGLPNDRFFAVRPEGSVSTLKIQRTERGDSAVYLCASSSGQGPTPGELFFGEGSRLTVL.

V is TRBV10-1 and J is TRBJ2-7; TRBD1 matches at 7 bases. This CDR3 has 14 amino acids. V shed 9 bases, J shed 3 bases, and the junction held 11 bases outside the gene matches. Germline CDR1 WNHNN, CDR2 SYGVQD (reference sequence). Written as DNA, the CDR3 is TGCGCCAGTGCCCCCAGGGGGAGCAACTACGAGCAGTACTTC. Translation: CASAPRGSNYEQYF.

The CDR3 protein is CASSPPGDRGGNEQFF. Here the CDR3 DNA reads TGTGCCAGCTCACCACCGGGGGACAGGGGGGGAAATGAGCAGTTCTTC. The chain links TRBV18 to TRBJ2-1; TRBD1 agrees at 11 bases. After removal of 0 bases from V and 7 bases from J, the junction contained 5 bases not matched to a gene. This CDR3 has 16 amino acids. CDR1 KGHSH and CDR2 LQKENI come from the germline V gene. The full variable domain, with the rest looked up from reference TRBV18 and TRBJ2-1, is NAGVMQNPRHLVRRRGQEARLRCSPMKGHSHVYWYRQLPEEGLKFMVYLQKENIIDESGMPKERFSAEFPKEGPSILRIQQVVRGDSAAYFCASSPPGDRGGNEQFFGPGTRLTVL.

V usage is TRBV9 and J usage is TRBJ2-1; unclear D gene. The V gene's germline CDR1 is SGDLS and CDR2 YYNGEE. Trimming removed 2 bases at V and 2 bases at J, with 17 bases between. The CDR3 runs 17 residues. This CDR3 reads CASSVEVSAAAYNEQFF. DNA for the CDR3: TGTGCCAGCAGCGTTGAGGTGTCAGCAGCAGCCTACAATGAGCAGTTCTTC.

J is TRBJ1-1 and V is TRBV7-3; 8 bases agree with TRBD1. The J segment lost 6 bases and the V segment lost 4 bases, leaving 4 bases of the junction unmatched. CDR3 length: 13 amino acids. From germline, CDR1 is SGHTA and CDR2 FQGTGA. The CDR3 loop is CASSSDRDSEAFF. DNA of the CDR3: TGTGCCAGCAGCTCGGACAGGGACTCTGAAGCTTTCTTT.

This chain uses TRBV30 with TRBJ2-7; 9 nucleotides align to TRBD2. V gave up 0 bases and J gave up 2 bases; unmatched junction bases: 5. The germline gives CDR1 GTSNPN, CDR2 SVGIG (reference sequence). This CDR3 region has 15 residues. CDR3 DNA: TGTGCCTGGAGTGTAAGGGCGGGAGGGCCCTACGAGCAGTACTTC. It specifies CAWSVRAGGPYEQYF.

Regarding this clone: Other DNA sequences in the sample encode the same CDR3. This chain uses TRBV9 with TRBJ2-1, with 11 bases lining up with TRBD2. The V gene end was trimmed by 0 bases and the J gene end by 4 bases; junction bases not matched to a gene: 0. CDR3 length: 15 amino acids. Germline V gene sequence: CDR1 SGDLS, CDR2 YYNGEE. The CDR3 here is CASSVGLAGYNEQFF. In DNA, the CDR3 is TGTGCCAGCAGCGTAGGACTAGCGGGATACAATGAGCAGTTCTTC.

This clone has just one count. The chain employs TRBV5-6 and TRBJ1-1; 7 bases are a match to TRBD1. Germline CDR1 SGHDT, CDR2 YYEEEE. The CDR3 runs to 15 residues. V lost 3 bases, J lost 5 bases, and 10 bases stayed unmatched. CDR3 amino acids: CASSYEQGLGTEAFF. The CDR3 DNA sequence: TGTGCCAGCAGCTACGAACAGGGGCTAGGGACTGAAGCTTTCTTT.

The rearrangement uses TRBV11-1 and TRBJ2-7; 10 nucleotides align to TRBD2. V lost 4 bases and J lost 0; bases outside the gene matches: 3. The V gene's germline CDR1 is SGHAT and CDR2 FQDESV (reference sequence). CDR3 length: 15 residues. The CDR3 sequence is CASSSSSGGSYEQYF. The CDR3, as DNA: TGTGCCAGCAGCTCGTCTAGCGGGGGCTCCTACGAGCAGTACTTC.

The chain is built from TRBV7-9 and TRBJ2-7; no firm D call. The CDR3 is 15 residues long. Per germline, CDR1 SEHNR and CDR2 FQNEAQ (reference sequence). V lost 5 bases, J lost 4 bases, and 18 bases lay in between. Written as DNA, the CDR3 is TGTGCCAGCAGCCCCCCGCCTCGGTGGGGTTACGAGCAGTACTTC. Protein product: CASSPPPRWGYEQYF.

The chain uses TRBV18 and TRBJ1-1, with D uncertain. The germline CDR1 and CDR2 sequences are KGHSH and LQKENI. This CDR3 spans 13 amino acids. The V and J ends lost 3 bases and 4 bases respectively, with 9 bases between them. The CDR3 reads CASSPGESTEAFF. For the CDR3, the DNA is TGTGCCAGCTCACCGGGAGAGAGCACTGAAGCTTTCTTT.

CDR3 sequence: CASSSRLAGYNEQFF. CDR3 nucleotide sequence: TGTGCCAGCAGCTCTAGACTAGCGGGGTACAATGAGCAGTTCTTC. The chain couples TRBV7-2 to TRBJ2-1, with TRBD2 matching over 11 bases. CDR1 is SGHTA and CDR2 is FQGNSA in the germline V gene. V trimming: 4 bases; J trimming: 4 bases; junction bases outside the gene matches: 3. This CDR3 comprises 15 residues.

The V gene is TRBV11-3, the J gene TRBJ2-2; no firm D call. The germline V gene has CDR1 SGHNT and CDR2 YENEEA. The CDR3 runs 14 residues. V lost 2 bases to trimming and J lost 4 bases, with 8 bases between them. In DNA, the CDR3 is TGTGCCAGCAGCTTAAGTGGCCTCACCGGGGAGCTGTTTTTT. Amino acids: CASSLSGLTGELFF.

The chain recombines TRBV2 with TRBJ2-3; 7 bases are shared with TRBD2. The germline V gene encodes CDR1 SNHLY and CDR2 FYNNEI. This CDR3 has 15 residues. Germline trimming cut 2 bases from V and 8 bases from J; bases unmatched to any gene: 10. The CDR3 DNA reads as TGTGCCAGCAGTGAATCGACTAGTGGGGGGGTTACGCAGTATTTT. Translation: CASSESTSGGVTQYF. Complete variable domain (other parts from reference TRBV2 and TRBJ2-3): EPEVTQTPSHQVTQMGQEVILRCVPISNHLYFYWYRQILGQKVEFLVSFYNNEISEKSEIFDDQFSVERPDGSNFTLKIRSTKLEDSAMYFCASSESTSGGVTQYFGPGTRLTVL.

J is TRBJ2-5 and V is TRBV14; D might be TRBD2 (6 bases). CDR1 and CDR2 from the germline V gene are SGHDN and FVKESK. The CDR3 spans 19 residues. V lost 0 bases, J lost 4 bases, and 24 bases lay in between. CDR3 coding DNA: TGTGCCAGCAGCCAAGATCCCAGGGTGGCGGCGGGGAGGAGAGAGACCCAGTACTTC. This gives the protein CASSQDPRVAAGRRETQYF.

The V and J genes are TRBV28 and TRBJ2-7, with unresolved D. V lost 3 bases and J lost 0, with 6 bases in between. This CDR3 has 13 residues. Looked up from germline, CDR1 is MDHEN and CDR2 is SYDVKM. The CDR3 spells CASSFTASYEQYF. In DNA form, the CDR3 reads TGTGCCAGCAGTTTCACGGCCTCCTACGAGCAGTACTTC.

The rearrangement uses TRBV6-1 and TRBJ2-3; the D gene could be TRBD1 or TRBD2 (5 bases each). The germline V gene has CDR1 MNHNS and CDR2 SASEGT. This CDR3 region has 15 residues. V was clipped by 1 base and J by 0 bases, with 8 bases between them. CDR3 nucleotides: TGTGCCAGCAGTGAAGGGTGGGGGAGCACAGATACGCAGTATTTT. This encodes CASSEGWGSTDTQYF.

This clone was seen only a few times. CDR3: CSVEDRWVSQPQHF. CDR3 nucleotide sequence: TGCAGCGTTGAAGATCGCTGGGTCTCTCAGCCCCAGCATTTT. V and J are TRBV29-1 and TRBJ1-5; D is unclear. CDR1 and CDR2 (germline): SQVTM, ANQGSEA. The CDR3 totals 14 residues. Trimming left V 0 bases short and J 6 bases short, with 12 bases between.

The V call is TRBV5-6, the J call TRBJ1-1, with D perhaps TRBD1 (5 bases). Trimming left V 5 bases short and J 4 bases short, with 21 bases between. The CDR3 contains 16 residues. Germline V gene lookup returns CDR1 SGHDT and CDR2 YYEEEE. CDR3 DNA: TGTGCCAGCAGGGGGGTTGTTGGGTTTACGGCCACTGAAGCTTTCTTT. Amino acid sequence: CASRGVVGFTATEAFF.

The chain joins TRBV5-4 to TRBJ2-2, with D hard to call. V was clipped by 0 bases and J by 2 bases, with 8 bases between them. The CDR3 extends over 15 amino acids. Germline V gives CDR1 SGHNT, CDR2 YYREEE (reference sequence). Here the CDR3 reads CASSLAAFNTGELFF. In nucleotides, the CDR3 is TGTGCCAGCAGCTTGGCAGCGTTTAACACCGGGGAGCTGTTTTTT.

V usage is TRBV30 and J usage is TRBJ2-1; tentative D call: TRBD2 (6 bases). The germline V and J ends were trimmed by 1 base and 9 bases, with 19 bases remaining between them. The CDR3 covers 15 residues. Germline V CDR1 and CDR2: GTSNPN, SVGIG (reference sequence). CDR3 in DNA: TGTGCCTGGAGTGGTCAGGTAGGAGGGATGGGTGAGCAGTTCTTC. Its protein product is CAWSGQVGGMGEQFF.

This chain joins TRBV28 and TRBJ1-5, with D uncertain. CDR3 size: 15 residues. With 5 bases removed from V and 0 bases from J, the gap between germline ends came to 11 bases. Germline V gene data show CDR1 as MDHEN and CDR2 as SYDVKM. This CDR3 reads CASSPDGYSNQPQHF. The CDR3 DNA sequence: TGTGCCAGCAGTCCCGACGGGTATAGCAATCAGCCCCAGCATTTT.

The gene calls are TRBV5-1 and TRBJ1-1; 7 bases agree with TRBD1. The junction had 8 bases not matched to a gene; V was cut back by 0 bases and J by 6 bases. CDR1 and CDR2 (germline): SGHRS, YFSETQ. The CDR3 totals 15 residues. This CDR3 is CASSLALGQDPEAFF. For the CDR3, the DNA is TGCGCCAGCAGCTTGGCTCTAGGACAGGACCCTGAAGCTTTCTTT. The full variable domain, with the rest looked up from reference TRBV5-1 and TRBJ1-1, is KAGVTQTPRYLIKTRGQQVTLSCSPISGHRSVSWYQQTPGQGLQFLFEYFSETQRNKGNFPGRFSGRQFSNSRSEMNVSTLELGDSALYLCASSLALGQDPEAFFGQGTRLTVV.

The count of this clone is one. The chain carries TRBV6-5 and TRBJ1-5, with no clear D. The length of the CDR3 is 12 residues. Germline CDR1 and CDR2: MNHEY and SVGAGI. The V gene lost 0 bases and the J gene lost 8 bases, with 5 bases spanning the gap. DNA of the CDR3: TGTGCCAGCAGTTACTCGGGTGAGCCCCAGCATTTT. Encoded protein: CASSYSGEPQHF.

This sequence joins TRBV28 and TRBJ2-2; D gene unclear. This CDR3 is built from 14 residues. V lost 3 bases and J lost 5, with 10 bases in between. Per germline, CDR1 MDHEN and CDR2 SYDVKM. The CDR3 reads CASSFGKPTGELFF. The CDR3, as DNA: TGTGCCAGCAGTTTCGGAAAACCAACCGGGGAGCTGTTTTTT.

The chain recombines TRBV7-9 with TRBJ2-2; D assignment may be TRBD1 or TRBD2 (6 bases each). The CDR3 extends over 16 amino acids. Germline-derived CDR1 and CDR2 are SEHNR and FQNEAQ (reference sequence). With 3 bases removed from V and 6 bases from J, the gap between germline ends came to 17 bases. As DNA, the CDR3 is TGTGCCAGCAGCTTTGGGAGGACAGACGCGGCCGGGGAGCTGTTTTTT. Protein sequence: CASSFGRTDAAGELFF.